This TCR beta chain was retrieved from a study of OX40 agonist ivuxolimab in advanced cancers. The overall study: The study gave patients intravenous ivuxolimab at 0.01 to 10 mg/kg every 2 weeks. There were three patients with partial responses, one having hepatocellular carcinoma and two cutaneous melanoma. General observations from the study: At 0.1 to 3.0 mg/kg, CD4+ and CD8+ blood T cells expanded clonally by week 6.

Remarks on this clone: Its target is not known.

The CDR3 runs to 12 residues. V shed 9 bases and J shed 3 bases, with 11 bases lying between them. Per germline, CDR1 MNHEY and CDR2 SVGAGI. The table came from immunoSEQ multiplex PCR; TCRdb's copy has only in-frame clones and leaves some out. This table has roughly 86,000 clones, about 90% appearing once. This receptor was identified in an adult with an advanced solid tumor such as melanoma, head and neck, liver or kidney cancer. The specimen was CD4+ or CD8+ T cells sorted from blood, collected in a trial of the OX40 agonist ivuxolimab. The chain couples TRBV6-5 to TRBJ1-2; D gene uncertain. CDR3 sequence (DNA): TGTGCCAGTACTACGGCTGACTATGGCTACACCTTC. This gives the protein CASTTADYGYTF.